This TCR beta chain was recovered during a study of cytomegalovirus exposure and HLA in healthy donors. Study-level points and caveats: Investigators reported 150 to 200 TCR beta chains as tied to cytomegalovirus. In a later analysis, a missense DCLRE1C variant was linked to TCR beta V- and J-gene trimming.

The donors were healthy bone marrow donors. Trimming pared 6 bases from V and 5 bases from J, leaving 10 bases between. The CDR3 runs 12 residues. Germline CDR1 SEHNR, CDR2 FQNEAQ (reference sequence). A single count supports this clone. Its antigen is not identified. Vbeta (60) and Jbeta (13) primers were used in the PCR. Here immunoSEQ multiplex PCR was the method, and the copy in TCRdb shows in-frame clones only, minus some. The sample carries about 130,000 clones, about 68% recorded once. The rearrangement uses TRBV7-9 and TRBJ1-1, with D hard to call. The TCR originated in a man between 35 and 55 years old in good health and CMV-seropositive. Sequencing input: PBMCs. The CDR3 coding sequence is TGTGCCAGCAGGGAGGCGGGGACTGAAGCTTTCTTT. It specifies CASREAGTEAFF.